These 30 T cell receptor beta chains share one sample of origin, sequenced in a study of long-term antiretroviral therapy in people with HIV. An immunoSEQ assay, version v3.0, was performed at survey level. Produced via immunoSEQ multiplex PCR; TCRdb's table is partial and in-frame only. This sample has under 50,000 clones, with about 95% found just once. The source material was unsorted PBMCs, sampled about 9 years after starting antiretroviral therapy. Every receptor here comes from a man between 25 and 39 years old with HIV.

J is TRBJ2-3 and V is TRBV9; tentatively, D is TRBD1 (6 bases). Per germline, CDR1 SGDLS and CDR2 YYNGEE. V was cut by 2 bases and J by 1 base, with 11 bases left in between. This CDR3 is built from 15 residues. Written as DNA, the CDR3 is TGTGCCAGCAGCGTCCACAGGGCGGGCACAGATACGCAGTATTTT. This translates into CASSVHRAGTDTQYF.

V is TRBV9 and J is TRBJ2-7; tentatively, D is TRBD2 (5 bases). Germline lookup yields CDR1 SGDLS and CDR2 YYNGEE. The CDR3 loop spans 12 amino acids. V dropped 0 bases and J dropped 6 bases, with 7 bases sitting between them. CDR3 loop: CASSVVEGEQYF. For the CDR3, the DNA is TGTGCCAGCAGCGTAGTTGAGGGCGAGCAGTACTTC.

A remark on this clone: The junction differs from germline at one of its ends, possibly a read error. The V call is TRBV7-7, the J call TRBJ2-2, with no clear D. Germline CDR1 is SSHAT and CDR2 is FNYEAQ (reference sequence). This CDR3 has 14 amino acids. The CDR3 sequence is CASSFLPDTGELFF. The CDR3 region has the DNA TGTGCTAGCAGCTTTCTGCCGGACACCGGGGAGCTGTTTTTT.

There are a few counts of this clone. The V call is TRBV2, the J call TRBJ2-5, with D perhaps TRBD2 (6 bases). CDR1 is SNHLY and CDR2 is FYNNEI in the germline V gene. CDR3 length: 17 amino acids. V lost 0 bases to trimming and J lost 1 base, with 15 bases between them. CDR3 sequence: CASSEALQRVGQETQYF. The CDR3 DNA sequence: TGTGCCAGCAGTGAAGCGCTCCAGCGGGTGGGCCAAGAGACCCAGTACTTC.

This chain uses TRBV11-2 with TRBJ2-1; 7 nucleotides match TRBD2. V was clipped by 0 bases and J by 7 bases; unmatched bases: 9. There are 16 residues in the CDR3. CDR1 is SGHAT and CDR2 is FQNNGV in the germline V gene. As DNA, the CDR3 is TGTGCCAGCAGCTTAGATCAGCTAGCGGAGGTAAATGAGCAGTTCTTC. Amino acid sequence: CASSLDQLAEVNEQFF.

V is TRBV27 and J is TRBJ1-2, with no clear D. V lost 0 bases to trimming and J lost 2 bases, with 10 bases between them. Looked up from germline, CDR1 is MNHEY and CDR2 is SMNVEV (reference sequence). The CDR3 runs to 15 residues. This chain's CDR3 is CASSLSRASNYGYTF. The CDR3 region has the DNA TGTGCCAGCAGTTTATCCCGGGCCAGCAACTATGGCTACACCTTC.

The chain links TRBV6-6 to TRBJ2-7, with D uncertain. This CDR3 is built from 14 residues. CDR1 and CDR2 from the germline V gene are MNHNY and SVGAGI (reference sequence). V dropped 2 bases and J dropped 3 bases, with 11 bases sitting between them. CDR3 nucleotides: TGTGCCAGCAGTTACCGCGCGAAAGGCTACGAGCAGTACGTC. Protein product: CASSYRAKGYEQYV.

Here the CDR3 DNA reads TGTGCCAGCAGTGCGCCGGGACAGACGAACACCGGGGAGCTGTTTTTT. As protein: CASSAPGQTNTGELFF. This rearrangement joins TRBV2 to TRBJ2-2, with TRBD1 matching over 7 bases. V shed 4 bases and J 0 bases; nucleotides not matched to a gene: 5. The CDR3 is made up of 16 amino acids. Per the germline V gene, CDR1 is SNHLY and CDR2 is FYNNEI.

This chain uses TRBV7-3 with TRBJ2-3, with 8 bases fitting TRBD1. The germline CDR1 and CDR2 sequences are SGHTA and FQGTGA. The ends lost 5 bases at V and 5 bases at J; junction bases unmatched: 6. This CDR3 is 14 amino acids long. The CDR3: CASSPGTGGDTQYF. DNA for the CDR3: TGTGCCAGCAGCCCAGGGACAGGCGGAGATACGCAGTATTTT.

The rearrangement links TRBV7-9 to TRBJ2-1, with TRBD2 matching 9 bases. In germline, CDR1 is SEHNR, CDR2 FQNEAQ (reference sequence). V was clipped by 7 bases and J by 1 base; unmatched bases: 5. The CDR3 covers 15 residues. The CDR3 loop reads CASTIAGASYNEQFF. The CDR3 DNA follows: TGTGCCAGCACCATAGCGGGGGCGTCCTACAATGAGCAGTTCTTC. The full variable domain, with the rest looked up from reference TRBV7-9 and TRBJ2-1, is DTGVSQNPRHKITKRGQNVTFRCDPISEHNRLYWYRQTLGQGPEFLTYFQNEAQLEKSRLLSDRFSAERPKGSFSTLEIQRTEQGDSAMYLCASTIAGASYNEQFFGPGTRLTVL.

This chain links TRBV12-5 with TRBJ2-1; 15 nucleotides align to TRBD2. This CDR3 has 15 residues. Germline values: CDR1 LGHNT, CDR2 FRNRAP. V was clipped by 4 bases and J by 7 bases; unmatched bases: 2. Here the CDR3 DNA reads TGTGCTAGTGGTTCCGGACTAGCGGGGGGGAATGAGCAGTTCTTC. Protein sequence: CASGSGLAGGNEQFF.

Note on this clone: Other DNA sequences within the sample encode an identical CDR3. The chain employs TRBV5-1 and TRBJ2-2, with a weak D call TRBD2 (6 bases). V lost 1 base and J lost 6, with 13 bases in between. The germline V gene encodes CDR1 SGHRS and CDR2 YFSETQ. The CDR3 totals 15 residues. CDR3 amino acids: CASSLLGGEAGELFF. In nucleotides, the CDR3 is TGCGCCAGCAGCTTGCTGGGCGGGGAGGCCGGGGAGCTGTTTTTT.

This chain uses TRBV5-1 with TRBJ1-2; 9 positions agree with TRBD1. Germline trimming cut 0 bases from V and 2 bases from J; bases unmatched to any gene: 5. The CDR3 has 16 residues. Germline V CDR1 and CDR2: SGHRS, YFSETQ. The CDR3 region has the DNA TGCGCCAGCAGCTTGGAAGTTGGGACAGGGAACTATGGCTACACCTTC. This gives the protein CASSLEVGTGNYGYTF.

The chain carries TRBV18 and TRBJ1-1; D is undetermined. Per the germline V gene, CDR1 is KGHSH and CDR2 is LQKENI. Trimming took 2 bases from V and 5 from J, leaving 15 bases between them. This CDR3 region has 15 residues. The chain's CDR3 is CASSPSLGGLTEAFF. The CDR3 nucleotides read TGTGCCAGCTCACCATCATTAGGAGGGCTGACTGAAGCTTTCTTT.

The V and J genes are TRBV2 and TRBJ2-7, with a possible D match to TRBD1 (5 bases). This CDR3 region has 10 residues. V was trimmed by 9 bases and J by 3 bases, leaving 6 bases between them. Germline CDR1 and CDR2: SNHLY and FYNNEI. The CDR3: CASGHYEQYF. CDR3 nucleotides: TGTGCCAGTGGACACTACGAGCAGTACTTC.

CDR3 protein: CAWSRPGQNTEAFF. DNA of the CDR3: TGTGCCTGGTCGAGGCCAGGGCAAAACACTGAAGCTTTCTTT. The chain links TRBV30 to TRBJ1-1; D perhaps matches TRBD1 (5 bases). Germline CDR1 reads GTSNPN; CDR2 reads SVGIG (reference sequence). V was shortened by 5 bases and J by 2 bases, with 15 bases between the two germline ends. This CDR3 contains 14 residues. The variable domain in full, completed from reference TRBV30 and TRBJ1-1, reads SQTIHQWPATLVQPVGSPLSLECTVEGTSNPNLYWYRQAAGRGLQLLFYSVGIGQISSEVPQNLSASRPQDRQFILSSKKLLLSDSGFYLCAWSRPGQNTEAFFGQGTRLTVV.

CDR3 sequence: CASSPRDRGLPYGYTF. The CDR3 region has the DNA TGTGCCAGCAGCCCCCGGGACAGGGGACTGCCCTATGGCTACACCTTC. The chain is built from TRBV7-9 and TRBJ1-2; 10 nucleotides line up with TRBD1. V lost 5 bases and J lost 4; bases outside the gene matches: 10. Germline V CDR1 and CDR2: SEHNR, FQNEAQ (reference sequence). The CDR3 sequence is 16 residues long.

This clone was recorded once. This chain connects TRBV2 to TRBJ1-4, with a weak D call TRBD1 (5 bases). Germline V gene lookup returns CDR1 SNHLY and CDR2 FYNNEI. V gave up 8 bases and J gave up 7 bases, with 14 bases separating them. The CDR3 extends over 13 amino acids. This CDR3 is CASGGVLVEKLFF. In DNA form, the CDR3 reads TGTGCCAGCGGGGGGGTTCTGGTTGAAAAACTGTTTTTT.

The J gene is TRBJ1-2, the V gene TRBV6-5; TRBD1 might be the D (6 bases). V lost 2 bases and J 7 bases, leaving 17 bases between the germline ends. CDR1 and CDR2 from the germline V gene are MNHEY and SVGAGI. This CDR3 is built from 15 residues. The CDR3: CASSYDPGARGGYTF. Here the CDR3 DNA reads TGTGCCAGCAGTTACGATCCGGGGGCGAGAGGTGGCTACACCTTC.

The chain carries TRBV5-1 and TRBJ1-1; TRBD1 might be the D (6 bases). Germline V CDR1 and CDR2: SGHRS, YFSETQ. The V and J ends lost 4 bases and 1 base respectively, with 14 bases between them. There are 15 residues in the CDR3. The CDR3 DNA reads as TGCGCCAGCAGCCCTGGTGGACAGTCGAACACTGAAGCTTTCTTT. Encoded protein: CASSPGGQSNTEAFF.

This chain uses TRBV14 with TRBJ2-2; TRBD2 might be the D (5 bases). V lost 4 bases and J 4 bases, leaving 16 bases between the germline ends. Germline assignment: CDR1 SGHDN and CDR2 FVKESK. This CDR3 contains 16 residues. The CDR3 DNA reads TGTGCCAGCAGCCCGTCCGCTTTAAGCGGCACCGGGGAGCTGTTTTTT. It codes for CASSPSALSGTGELFF. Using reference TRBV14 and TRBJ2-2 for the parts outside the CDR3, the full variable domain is EAGVTQFPSHSVIEKGQTVTLRCDPISGHDNLYWYRRVMGKEIKFLLHFVKESKQDESGMPNNRFLAERTGGTYSTLKVQPAELEDSGVYFCASSPSALSGTGELFFGEGSRLTVL.

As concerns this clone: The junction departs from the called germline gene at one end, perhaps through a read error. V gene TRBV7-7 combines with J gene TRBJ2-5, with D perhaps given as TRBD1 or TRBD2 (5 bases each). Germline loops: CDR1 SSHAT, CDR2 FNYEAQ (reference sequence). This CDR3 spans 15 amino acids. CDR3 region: CASSLAGTEGETQYF. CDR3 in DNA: TGTGCTAGCAGCTTGGCCGGGACCGAGGGGGAGACCCAGTACTTC.

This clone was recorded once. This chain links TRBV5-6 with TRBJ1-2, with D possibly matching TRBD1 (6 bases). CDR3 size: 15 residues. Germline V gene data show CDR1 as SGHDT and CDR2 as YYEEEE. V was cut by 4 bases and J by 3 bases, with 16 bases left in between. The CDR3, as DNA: TGTGCCAGCAGCACCCCGGGGGCAGTTTACTATGGCTACACCTTC. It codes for CASSTPGAVYYGYTF.

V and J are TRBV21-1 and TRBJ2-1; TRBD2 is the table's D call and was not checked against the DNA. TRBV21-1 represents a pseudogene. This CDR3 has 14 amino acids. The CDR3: CASKGTSNTDEQFF. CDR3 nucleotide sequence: TGTGCCAGCAAGGGGACTAGCAATACGGATGAGCAGTTCTTC.

As DNA, the CDR3 is TGTGCCAGCAGTTCAACAGGGGGCTTTGGGGCCAACGTCCTGACTTTC. As protein: CASSSTGGFGANVLTF. V is TRBV28 and J is TRBJ2-6; 9 bases line up with TRBD1. V gave up 4 bases and J gave up 3 bases; unmatched junction bases: 4. Germline values: CDR1 MDHEN, CDR2 SYDVKM. This CDR3 has 16 residues.

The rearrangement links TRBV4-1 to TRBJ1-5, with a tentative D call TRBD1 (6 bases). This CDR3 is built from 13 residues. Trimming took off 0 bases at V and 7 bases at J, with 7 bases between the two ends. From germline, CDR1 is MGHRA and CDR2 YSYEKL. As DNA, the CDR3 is TGCGCCAGCAGCCAAGAGGGGGCCCAGCCCCAGCATTTT. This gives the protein CASSQEGAQPQHF.

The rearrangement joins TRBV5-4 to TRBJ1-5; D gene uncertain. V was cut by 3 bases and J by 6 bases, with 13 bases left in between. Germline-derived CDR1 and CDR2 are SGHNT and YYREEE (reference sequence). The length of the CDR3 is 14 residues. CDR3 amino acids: CASSSYGSAQPQHF. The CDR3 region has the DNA TGTGCCAGCAGCTCTTATGGGTCGGCTCAGCCCCAGCATTTT. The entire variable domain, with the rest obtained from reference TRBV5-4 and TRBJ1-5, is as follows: ETGVTQSPTHLIKTRGQQVTLRCSSQSGHNTVSWYQQALGQGPQFIFQYYREEENGRGNFPPRFSGLQFPNYSSELNVNALELDDSALYLCASSSYGSAQPQHFGDGTRLSIL.

Written as DNA, the CDR3 is TGTGCCAGCAGTTCTCTGGGACTCACGACAGGCATGGAGGAACCCCTCCACTTT. Amino acids: CASSSLGLTTGMEEPLHF. The chain recombines TRBV28 with TRBJ1-6; D might be TRBD1 (6 bases). The germline V and J ends were trimmed by 4 bases and 12 bases, with 28 bases remaining between them. The CDR3 has 18 residues. Per germline, CDR1 MDHEN and CDR2 SYDVKM.

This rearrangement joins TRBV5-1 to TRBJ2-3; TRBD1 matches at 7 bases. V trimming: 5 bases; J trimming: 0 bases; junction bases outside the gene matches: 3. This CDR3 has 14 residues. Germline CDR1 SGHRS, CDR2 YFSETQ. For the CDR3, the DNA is TGCGCCAGCAGAAGGGGGCAGAGCACAGATACGCAGTATTTT. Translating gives CASRRGQSTDTQYF.

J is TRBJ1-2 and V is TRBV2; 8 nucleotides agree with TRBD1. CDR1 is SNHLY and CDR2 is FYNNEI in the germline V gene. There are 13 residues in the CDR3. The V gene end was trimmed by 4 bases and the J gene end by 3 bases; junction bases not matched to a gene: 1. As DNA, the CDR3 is TGTGCCAGCAGTGCACAGGGGGACTATGGCTACACCTTC. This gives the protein CASSAQGDYGYTF. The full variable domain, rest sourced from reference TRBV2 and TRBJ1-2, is EPEVTQTPSHQVTQMGQEVILRCVPISNHLYFYWYRQILGQKVEFLVSFYNNEISEKSEIFDDQFSVERPDGSNFTLKIRSTKLEDSAMYFCASSAQGDYGYTFGSGTRLTVV.